This is a list of T cell receptor beta chains from one sample in a study of T cell changes during pregnancy in multiple sclerosis. Profiled with immunoSEQ multiplex PCR; TCRdb holds only in-frame clones, not every one. The table includes 85,000 to 110,000 clones, almost 95% detected once. This material consisted of peripheral blood, taken after pregnancy. These receptors were taken from a female donor with multiple sclerosis, enrolled in a pregnancy study. Both conserved end residues are part of each CDR3. Each record gives: D gene, V gene, J gene, clone size, CDR3 protein, CDR3 DNA. D genes are given only for firm matches. Size is omitted from some rows. Given values are once, few, many or a class for expanded clones.

-,TRBV12-5,TRBJ2-5,-,CASGLINQETQYF,TGTGCTAGTGGTTTGATCAATCAAGAGACCCAGTACTTC
TRBD1,TRBV19,TRBJ1-2,-,CASSDRGYYGYTF,TGTGCCAGTAGTGACAGGGGGTACTATGGCTACACCTTC
-,TRBV2,TRBJ1-1,-,CASSVGQSNTEAFF,TGTGCCAGCAGCGTCGGACAGTCGAACACTGAAGCTTTCTTT
-,TRBV2,TRBJ1-5,few,CASSEGRGGLNQPQHF,TGTGCCAGCAGTGAAGGGAGGGGGGGCCTGAATCAGCCCCAGCATTTT
-,TRBV19,TRBJ2-3,-,CASSTGADTQYF,TGTGCCAGTAGTACAGGGGCAGATACGCAGTATTTT
-,TRBV19,TRBJ1-2,-,CASSINSYGYTF,TGTGCCAGTAGTATCAACAGCTATGGCTACACCTTC
TRBD2,TRBV30,TRBJ2-1,-,CAWSSGTTQFF,TGTGCCTGGAGTTCCGGGACTACACAGTTCTTC
-,TRBV5-8,TRBJ1-5,once,CASSLRGEGDQPQHF,TGTGCCAGCAGCCTCCGCGGGGAAGGCGATCAGCCCCAGCATTTT
TRBD1,TRBV6-1,TRBJ2-3,-,CASSEELTGEIDTQYF,TGTGCCAGCAGTGAAGAGCTGACAGGGGAAATAGATACGCAGTATTTT
-,TRBV19,TRBJ2-1,-,CATRSRSSYNEQFF,TGTGCCACTCGATCGCGGAGCTCCTACAATGAGCAGTTCTTC
TRBD2,TRBV19,TRBJ2-1,-,CASRSGAGGFMGEQFF,TGTGCCAGTAGGAGCGGGGCGGGAGGGTTCATGGGTGAGCAGTTCTTC
TRBD1,TRBV5-1,TRBJ2-5,-,CASSPGDSNQETQYF,TGCGCCAGCAGCCCTGGGGACAGCAACCAAGAGACCCAGTACTTC
-,TRBV5-1,TRBJ2-1,-,CASSLMGSMDEQFF,TGCGCCAGCAGCTTGATGGGCTCCATGGATGAGCAGTTCTTC
TRBD1,TRBV7-2,TRBJ2-1,-,CASSLAGTGAYNEQFF,TGTGCCAGCAGCTTAGCGGGGACAGGGGCCTACAATGAGCAGTTCTTC
TRBD1,TRBV12-5,TRBJ2-7,-,CASGTLTGVEQYF,TGTGCTAGTGGTACTTTGACAGGGGTCGAGCAGTACTTC
-,TRBV4-1,TRBJ2-1,-,CASSQGPGAVDEQFF,TGCGCCAGCAGCCAAGGTCCCGGAGCCGTCGATGAGCAGTTCTTC
TRBD2,TRBV6-1,TRBJ2-7,-,CASSPRGGAYEQYF,TGTGCCAGCAGTCCCCGGGGGGGGGCCTACGAGCAGTACTTC
-,TRBV18,TRBJ2-3,-,CASSPRQDQMGDTQYF,TGTGCCAGCTCACCAAGGCAGGATCAAATGGGAGATACGCAGTATTTT
TRBD2,TRBV2,TRBJ2-7,-,CASTAGLAGAREQYF,TGTGCCAGCACCGCTGGACTAGCGGGAGCGCGTGAGCAGTACTTC
-,TRBV2,TRBJ2-2,-,CASRLLPTGELFF,TGTGCCAGCAGACTACTTCCCACCGGGGAGCTGTTTTTT
-,TRBV5-1,TRBJ1-2,once,CASSLATEGYGYTF,TGCGCCAGCAGCTTGGCCACGGAGGGATATGGCTACACCTTC
TRBD2,TRBV11-2,TRBJ2-1,-,CASINWGGYNEQFF,TGTGCCAGCATCAACTGGGGGGGATACAATGAGCAGTTCTTC
-,TRBV6-6,TRBJ1-6,-,CASIKEGLPGSPLHF,TGTGCCAGCATCAAAGAAGGTCTACCGGGATCACCCCTCCACTTT
TRBD1,TRBV19,TRBJ2-3,-,CASSMGKVQGFTDTQYF,TGTGCCAGTAGTATGGGGAAGGTACAGGGGTTCACAGATACGCAGTATTTT
-,TRBV5-1,TRBJ1-2,-,CASSPHQTRDYGYTF,TGCGCCAGCAGCCCCCATCAAACCCGCGACTATGGCTACACCTTC
-,TRBV7-3,TRBJ2-2,once,CASSPSGGAGELFF,TGTGCCAGCAGCCCCAGCGGCGGCGCCGGGGAGCTGTTTTTT
-,TRBV30,TRBJ2-1,-,CAWTSSSANEQFF,TGTGCCTGGACTAGCTCATCCGCCAATGAGCAGTTCTTC
TRBD1,TRBV28,TRBJ1-1,-,CASSWTGGSTEAFF,TGTGCCAGCAGTTGGACAGGGGGGAGCACTGAAGCTTTCTTT
-,TRBV5-1,TRBJ2-7,-,CASNPVTGSYEQYF,TGCGCCAGCAACCCTGTGACAGGTTCCTACGAGCAGTACTTC
TRBD2,TRBV28,TRBJ2-1,-,CASSPTSGRASYNEQFF,TGTGCCAGCAGCCCTACTAGCGGGAGGGCCTCCTACAATGAGCAGTTCTTC
-,TRBV6-1,TRBJ2-3,-,CASLGVSTDTQYF,TGTGCCAGCCTAGGGGTAAGCACAGATACGCAGTATTTT
TRBD1,TRBV2,TRBJ2-5,-,CASTSYETGQETQYF,TGTGCCAGTACTTCGTACGAGACAGGGCAAGAGACCCAGTACTTC
TRBD2,TRBV12-5,TRBJ2-1,-,CASGLFAGVIGNEQFF,TGTGCTAGTGGTTTGTTTGCGGGAGTAATAGGTAATGAGCAGTTCTTC
-,TRBV27,TRBJ2-7,-,CASSLTGTTNYEQYF,TGTGCCAGCAGTCTTACCGGGACAACTAACTACGAGCAGTACTTC
-,TRBV7-6,TRBJ1-3,-,CASSLVGGTGNTIYF,TGTGCCAGCAGCTTAGTTGGGGGGACTGGAAACACCATATATTTT
-,TRBV5-5,TRBJ1-2,-,CASSLSPGNYGYTF,TGTGCCAGCAGCTTGTCTCCAGGGAACTATGGCTACACCTTC
-,TRBV4-1,TRBJ2-7,few,CASSQESQGYYEQYF,TGCGCCAGCAGCCAAGAATCCCAGGGCTATTACGAGCAGTACTTC
-,TRBV30,TRBJ1-1,few,CAWRDFRGGIEAFF,TGTGCCTGGAGAGACTTTAGGGGGGGCATTGAAGCTTTCTTT
-,TRBV2,TRBJ2-7,few,CASTLTGAQYEQYF,TGTGCCAGCACCCTAACGGGAGCCCAATACGAGCAGTACTTC
TRBD1,TRBV19,TRBJ1-1,-,CASSIGTGNTEAFF,TGTGCCAGTAGTATCGGGACAGGGAACACTGAAGCTTTCTTT
-,TRBV19,TRBJ1-3,-,CASSPPAAGNTIYF,TGTGCCAGTAGCCCTCCCGCAGCTGGAAACACCATATATTTT
TRBD1,TRBV19,TRBJ1-5,-,CASSIAGQGVQPQHF,TGTGCCAGTAGTATAGCGGGACAGGGTGTTCAGCCCCAGCATTTT
-,TRBV27,TRBJ2-5,-,CASRNPEGRKETQYF,TGTGCCAGCAGGAATCCGGAGGGGAGGAAAGAGACCCAGTACTTC